Sequencing of this T cell receptor (beta chain) was carried out in a study of Ad26.COV2.S vaccination and SARS-CoV-2 variants. Overall study: The vaccine Ad26.COV2.S was put into the muscle once, or twice with 56 days between. Overall study results and limits: People who got the vaccine or the placebo had similar non-spike TCR breadth.

Trimming shortened V by 3 bases and J by 2 bases, and 8 bases separated the two germline ends. The CDR3 runs 13 residues. The germline gives CDR1 MNHEY, CDR2 SMNVEV (reference sequence). Described treatment: around 19 received Ad26.COV2.S at low or high dose, single or two shots; about 5 received placebo; per-sample allocation not given. Following the first vaccine or placebo injection, samples were taken on day 63. The individual, an adult aged 18-55 years, was a donor in Boston. The protocol was immunoSEQ multiplex PCR, while the TCRdb copy is restricted to in-frame clones and leaves out a portion. The top ten hold over 9% of the sample, which has 400,000 to 450,000 clones, approximately 90% seen once. About this clone itself: Antigen specificity is unknown. Distinct nucleotide sequences in the sample also encode this CDR3.

The chain is built from TRBV27 and TRBJ2-7; either TRBD1 or TRBD2 may supply D (5 bases each). Here the sequenced sample was peripheral blood, taken in a trial of Ad26.COV2.S vaccine versus placebo. This TCR was sampled from a person between 18 and 65 years old who received the Ad26.COV2.S COVID-19 vaccine or a placebo. CDR3 sequence (DNA): TGTGCCAGCAGTTTGAGGGGACCCTACGAGCAGTACTTC. It is translated as CASSLRGPYEQYF.